These 26 T cell receptor beta chains share one sample of origin, sequenced in a study of blood T cells in healthy people across ages. The use of a sample-barcoded 5' primer and a J-beta primer mix characterized a second PCR of roughly 6 to 12 cycles. TCRdb redid the calling of the 5' RACE reads with MiXCR, one entry per CDR3 protein. The sample has approximately 850,000 distinct CDR3 sequences; more than 40% are singletons. Sequencing used blood. The receptors derive from a man in his 60s in good health.

The rearrangement uses TRBV7-2 and TRBJ1-4, with D maybe TRBD1 (5 bases). V lost 3 bases to trimming and J lost 4 bases, with 15 bases between them. The CDR3 loop spans 16 amino acids. Per germline, CDR1 SGHTA and CDR2 FQGNSA. The CDR3 DNA reads as TGTGCCAGCAGCTTTCTCGGCACAGGCCTTAATGAAAAACTGTTTTTT. It codes for CASSFLGTGLNEKLFF.

In its sample, this clonotype was seen a few times. This chain uses TRBV20-1 with TRBJ1-2; TRBD1 matches 7 bases. The CDR3 sequence is 14 residues long. Per germline, CDR1 DFQATT and CDR2 SNEGSKA (reference sequence). J was trimmed by 4 bases and V by 3 bases; bases with no gene match: 8. In DNA form, the CDR3 reads TGCAGTGCTAGCCGATCCGGGACAGTCTATGGCTACACCTTC. Protein sequence: CSASRSGTVYGYTF.

V usage is TRBV12-3 or TRBV12-4 and J usage is TRBJ2-3; 7 nucleotides match TRBD1. This CDR3 is 15 amino acids long. Trimming cost V 5 bases and J 1 base; bases outside gene matches: 6. As DNA, the CDR3 is TGTGCCAGCAGTCAACGACAGGGTGGCACAGATACGCAGTATTTT. Protein: CASSQRQGGTDTQYF.

The V gene is TRBV15, the J gene TRBJ1-5; tentatively, D is TRBD1 (5 bases). The CDR3 consists of 14 residues. Trimming left V 6 bases short and J 0 bases short, with 9 bases between. Germline CDR1 and CDR2: LNHNV and YYDKDF (reference sequence). CDR3 region: CATSDSGSNQPQHF. The CDR3 bases are TGTGCCACCAGTGACAGTGGTAGCAATCAGCCCCAGCATTTT.

The chain couples TRBV6-5 to TRBJ2-1, with a weak D call TRBD1 (5 bases). The germline V gene encodes CDR1 MNHEY and CDR2 SVGAGI. The CDR3 sequence is 19 residues long. Trimming shortened V by 0 bases and J by 7 bases, and 25 bases separated the two germline ends. CDR3 bases: TGTGCCAGCAGTTACTCGCAGGGCTCACCAGAATTCGGGCTGAATGAGCAGTTCTTC. Its protein product is CASSYSQGSPEFGLNEQFF.

J is TRBJ2-3 and V is TRBV6-2 or TRBV6-3, with a possible D match to TRBD2 (6 bases). V lost 7 bases, J lost 2 bases, and 13 bases lay in between. Germline CDR1 is MNHEY and CDR2 is SVGEGT. CDR3 size: 14 residues. The CDR3 region has the DNA TGTGCCAGCACGCTTAGCGGTTCCACAGATACGCAGTATTTT. Translation: CASTLSGSTDTQYF.

This clonotype turned up a few times. CDR3 sequence reads: CASSGLAGEDNEQFF. As DNA, the CDR3 is TGTGCCTCCTCGGGACTAGCGGGGGAGGACAATGAGCAGTTCTTC. The chain joins TRBV9 to TRBJ2-1; 14 bases fit TRBD2. Germline trimming cut 10 bases from V and 5 bases from J; bases unmatched to any gene: 8. This CDR3 has 15 residues. Germline CDR1 and CDR2: SGDLS and YYNGEE.

The V and J genes are TRBV28 and TRBJ2-7; unclear D gene. Between the trimmed V and J ends, which lost 5 bases and 3 bases, there was a span of 14 bases. The germline gives CDR1 MDHEN, CDR2 SYDVKM. The CDR3 is 14 amino acids. The CDR3 loop is CASSLISPSYEQYF. CDR3 DNA: TGTGCCAGCAGTCTAATAAGTCCCAGCTACGAGCAGTACTTC.

This clonotype was seen more than once but under ten times. The rearrangement links TRBV9 to TRBJ1-6; D not resolved. The V end was cut by 1 base, the J end by 6 bases, with 11 bases between. This CDR3 is 15 amino acids long. Germline lookup yields CDR1 SGDLS and CDR2 YYNGEE. Here the CDR3 reads CASSVREMSNSPLHF. CDR3 bases: TGTGCCAGCAGCGTACGGGAAATGAGTAATTCACCCCTCCACTTT.

This clonotype appeared a few times. The V call is TRBV7-2, the J call TRBJ2-5; perhaps TRBD2 as D (6 bases). Germline CDR1 is SGHTA and CDR2 is FQGNSA. The CDR3 is 15 residues long. V lost 5 bases and J 10 bases, leaving 23 bases between the germline ends. The CDR3 reads CASSPEGRPPRNQYF. CDR3 in DNA: TGTGCCAGCAGCCCAGAGGGGAGGCCCCCAAGAAACCAGTACTTC.

This clonotype has a handful of counts. The chain employs TRBV28 and TRBJ2-4; D is unresolved. Germline V gene lookup returns CDR1 MDHEN and CDR2 SYDVKM. This CDR3 contains 14 residues. V was clipped by 3 bases and J by 0 bases, with 6 bases between them. The CDR3 protein is CASSFGLAKNIQYF. The CDR3 nucleotides are TGTGCCAGCAGTTTTGGCCTAGCCAAAAACATTCAGTACTTC. Drawing the rest from reference TRBV28 and TRBJ2-4, the complete variable domain is DVKVTQSSRYLVKRTGEKVFLECVQDMDHENMFWYRQDPGLGLRLIYFSYDVKMKEKGDIPEGYSVSREKKERFSLILESASTNQTSMYLCASSFGLAKNIQYFGAGTRLSVL.

The chain employs TRBV4-3 and TRBJ2-5; TRBD2 agrees at 10 bases. This CDR3 comprises 16 residues. Trimming removed 4 bases from V and 0 bases from J; junction bases left unmatched: 5. Per germline, CDR1 LGHNA and CDR2 YSLEER. The chain's CDR3 is CASSRILAGNQETQYF. For the CDR3, the DNA is TGCGCCAGCAGCCGGATACTAGCGGGGAACCAAGAGACCCAGTACTTC.

This chain connects TRBV20-1 to TRBJ2-1, with TRBD2 identical over 11 bases. The CDR3 length is 15 residues. Trimming took 5 bases from V and 4 from J; bases not matched to a gene: 7. From germline, CDR1 is DFQATT and CDR2 SNEGSKA (reference sequence). The CDR3 coding sequence is TGCAGTGCTGGACCGACTAGCGGGAAATACAATGAGCAGTTCTTC. Protein product: CSAGPTSGKYNEQFF.

The chain recombines TRBV12-3 or TRBV12-4 with TRBJ2-7; 10 nucleotides match TRBD1. This CDR3 is built from 16 residues. V gave up 3 bases and J gave up 1 base; unmatched junction bases: 6. The CDR3 is CASSLGQGKSSYEQYF. The DNA for the CDR3 is TGTGCCAGCAGTTTGGGACAGGGGAAGAGTTCCTACGAGCAGTACTTC.

To note about this clonotype: One end of the junction is discordant with germline, which a read error may explain. The chain couples TRBV7-2 to TRBJ2-6; perhaps TRBD2 as D (6 bases). The CDR3 extends over 15 amino acids. Germline loops: CDR1 SGHTA, CDR2 FQGNSA. The CDR3 nucleotides are TGTGCCAGCAGCTTGGGGGGATCTGGGACCAACGTCCTGACTTTC. It encodes CASSLGGSGTNVLTF.

Concerning this clonotype itself: Relative to the germline gene, one junction end is altered; a read error may explain this. The J gene is TRBJ1-1, the V gene TRBV29-1; TRBD1 aligns across 7 bases. Germline loops: CDR1 SQVTM, CDR2 ANQGSEA. This CDR3 has 14 residues. The CDR3 loop reads CSVEDIQGGTEAFF. The CDR3 coding sequence is TGCAGCGTCGAAGATATTCAGGGGGGAACTGAAGCTTTCTTT.

With respect to this clonotype: This may be a read error, as it is one base from a much larger clone. The chain has TRBV11-2 and TRBJ2-4; D is possibly TRBD1 (6 bases). The J call is uncertain, as TRBJ2-7 better fits the DNA end. The CDR3 extends over 15 amino acids. The germline CDR1 and CDR2 sequences are SGHAT and FQNNGV. The DNA for the CDR3 is TGTGCCAGCAGTCTACTGGGACACAGCTCCTACGAGCAGTACTTC. Its protein product is CASSLLGHSSYEQYF.

The table lists this clonotype with many counts. The gene calls are TRBV12-3 or TRBV12-4 and TRBJ2-7; possibly TRBD2 for D (5 bases). The V gene lost 6 bases and the J gene lost 4 bases, with 10 bases spanning the gap. The CDR3 totals 12 residues. CDR3 sequence (DNA): TGTGCCAGCAGCCCTAGAGGGTACGAGCAGTACTTC. Residues: CASSPRGYEQYF.

This clonotype was seen more than once but under ten times. The chain recombines TRBV29-1 with TRBJ1-2; D is possibly TRBD1 (5 bases). The V gene's germline CDR1 is SQVTM and CDR2 ANQGSEA. CDR3 length equals 12 residues. With 4 bases removed from V and 7 bases from J, the gap between germline ends came to 13 bases. This CDR3 reads CSVGRGGGGYTF. As DNA, the CDR3 is TGCAGCGTTGGGAGGGGAGGTGGTGGCTACACCTTC.

CDR3 protein: CASSQDGGYNTEAFF. In DNA, the CDR3 is TGCGCCAGCAGCCAAGATGGGGGTTACAACACTGAAGCTTTCTTT. The chain uses TRBV4-3 and TRBJ1-1, with D perhaps TRBD1 (5 bases). The CDR3 is 15 residues long. CDR1 is LGHNA and CDR2 is YSLEER in the germline V gene. Trimming shortened V by 0 bases and J by 2 bases, and 10 bases separated the two germline ends.

The V and J genes are TRBV18 and TRBJ2-3, with 7 bases fitting TRBD2. With 7 bases clipped from V and 1 base from J, the junction kept 8 bases outside the gene matches. Germline values: CDR1 KGHSH, CDR2 LQKENI. The CDR3 is 15 amino acids. The CDR3 loop is CASFPPGRGTDTQYF. The CDR3 nucleotides read TGTGCCAGCTTCCCACCGGGGAGGGGCACAGATACGCAGTATTTT.

This sequence joins TRBV6-2 or TRBV6-3 and TRBJ2-7, with TRBD1 matching over 9 bases. Looked up from germline, CDR1 is MNHEY and CDR2 is SVGEGT. The trim removed 2 bases at V and 2 bases at J, leaving 4 bases unmatched. This CDR3 comprises 15 residues. The CDR3 sequence: CASSYRDRATYEQYF. The CDR3 DNA is TGTGCCAGCAGTTACCGGGACAGGGCCACCTACGAGCAGTACTTC.

The rearrangement joins TRBV20-1 to TRBJ2-4; 9 nucleotides agree with TRBD2. The DNA end lines up better with TRBJ2-7; the J call may be wrong. CDR1 is DFQATT, CDR2 SNEGSKA, per germline (reference sequence). This CDR3 spans 13 amino acids. The CDR3 is CSATGTSFGEQYF. The DNA for the CDR3 is TGCAGTGCTACGGGGACTAGCTTCGGCGAGCAGTACTTC.

The chain is built from TRBV7-2 and TRBJ1-2; tentatively, D is TRBD1 (5 bases). Germline V gene lookup returns CDR1 SGHTA and CDR2 FQGNSA. This CDR3 comprises 13 residues. V lost 5 bases and J 4 bases, leaving 11 bases between the germline ends. The chain's CDR3 is CASSEGPPYGYTF. CDR3 sequence (DNA): TGTGCCAGCAGCGAGGGGCCACCCTATGGCTACACCTTC.

V is TRBV18 and J is TRBJ2-7; TRBD1 or TRBD2 may be the D gene (5 bases each). V lost 2 bases, J lost 3 bases, and 11 bases lay in between. From germline, CDR1 is KGHSH and CDR2 LQKENI. The CDR3 loop spans 14 amino acids. Written as DNA, the CDR3 is TGTGCCAGCTCACCAGGGGGACGGAACTACGAGCAGTACTTC. It specifies CASSPGGRNYEQYF.

This clonotype was seen repeatedly, ten times or more. The rearrangement uses TRBV7-8 and TRBJ2-2; 8 nucleotides line up with TRBD2. Per the germline V gene, CDR1 is SGHVS and CDR2 is FQNEAQ. V shed 2 bases, J shed 7 bases, and the junction held 9 bases outside the gene matches. The CDR3 runs to 16 residues. The CDR3 bases are TGTGCCAGCAGCTTATTTACGGGGGGGCCCGGCGGGGAGCTGTTTTTT. Translation: CASSLFTGGPGGELFF.